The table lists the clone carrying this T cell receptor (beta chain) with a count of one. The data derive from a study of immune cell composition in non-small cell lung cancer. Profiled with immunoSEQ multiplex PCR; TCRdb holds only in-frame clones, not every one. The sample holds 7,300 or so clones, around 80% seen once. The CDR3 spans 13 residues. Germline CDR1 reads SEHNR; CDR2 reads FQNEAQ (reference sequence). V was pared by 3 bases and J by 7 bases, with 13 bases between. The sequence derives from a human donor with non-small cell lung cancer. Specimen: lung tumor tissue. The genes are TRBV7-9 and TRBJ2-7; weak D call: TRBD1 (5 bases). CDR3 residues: CASSFLGKGEQYF. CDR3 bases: TGTGCCAGCAGCTTTTTGGGCAAGGGGGAGCAGTACTTC.